Each of the 3 T cell receptor beta chains below was sequenced from the same sample in a study of cytomegalovirus exposure and HLA in healthy donors. Primers included in the PCR were 60 Vbeta and 13 Jbeta primers. Profiling relied on immunoSEQ multiplex PCR, and the TCRdb table lists in-frame clones only, not all of them. The table shows 90,000 to 150,000 clones, with 63% occurring only once. Sequenced sample: PBMCs. These receptors came from a man between 40 and 49 years old in good health and CMV-seropositive.

The chain links TRBV18 to TRBJ2-5, with D uncertain. CDR1 is KGHSH and CDR2 is LQKENI in the germline V gene. The CDR3 length is 12 residues. The V and J ends lost 1 base and 7 bases respectively, with 7 bases between them. The chain's CDR3 is CASSPRRGTQYF. The CDR3 coding sequence is TGTGCCAGCTCACCACGCCGCGGGACCCAGTACTTC.

This clone has a single count. The chain recombines TRBV5-4 with TRBJ1-1; D remains ambiguous. V shed 1 base and J shed 1 base, with 14 bases lying between them. This CDR3 contains 16 residues. In germline, CDR1 is SGHNT, CDR2 YYREEE (reference sequence). The CDR3 bases are TGTGCCAGCAGCTTGAGAGGTGGTCAGAAGAACACTGAAGCTTTCTTT. Its translation: CASSLRGGQKNTEAFF.

V and J are TRBV5-1 and TRBJ2-3, with TRBD1 as a possible D gene (6 bases). CDR1 is SGHRS and CDR2 is YFSETQ in the germline V gene. The CDR3 runs to 14 residues. The V and J ends lost 5 bases and 2 bases respectively, with 12 bases between them. The CDR3 sequence: CASRTQGLTDTQYF. Here the CDR3 DNA reads TGCGCCAGCAGGACTCAGGGGCTCACAGATACGCAGTATTTT.